In its sample, the clone carrying this T cell receptor beta chain was seen a few times. This CDR3 has 13 residues. Trimming took 6 bases from V and 7 from J; bases not matched to a gene: 8. The germline CDR1 and CDR2 sequences are MRHNA and SNTAGT. The sample comes from a study of blood T cells in healthy people across ages. With a J-beta primer mix and a sample-barcoded 5' primer, a second PCR ran about 6 to 11 cycles. Tags on each cDNA molecule came from a template-switch adaptor with 12 random nucleotides. MiXCR, applied by TCRdb to the 5' RACE reads, yields one record per CDR3 protein. The data contain 700,000 or so distinct CDR3 sequences, over 40% of them seen just once; the ten biggest clones take up around 32%.

J is TRBJ1-1 and V is TRBV6-4, with 7 nucleotides matching TRBD1. The receptor's source is an elderly man in good health. The sequencing sample was made of blood. CDR3 sequence reads: CASSEDRDGEAFF. The CDR3 nucleotides are TGTGCCAGCAGCGAAGACAGGGACGGTGAAGCTTTCTTT.